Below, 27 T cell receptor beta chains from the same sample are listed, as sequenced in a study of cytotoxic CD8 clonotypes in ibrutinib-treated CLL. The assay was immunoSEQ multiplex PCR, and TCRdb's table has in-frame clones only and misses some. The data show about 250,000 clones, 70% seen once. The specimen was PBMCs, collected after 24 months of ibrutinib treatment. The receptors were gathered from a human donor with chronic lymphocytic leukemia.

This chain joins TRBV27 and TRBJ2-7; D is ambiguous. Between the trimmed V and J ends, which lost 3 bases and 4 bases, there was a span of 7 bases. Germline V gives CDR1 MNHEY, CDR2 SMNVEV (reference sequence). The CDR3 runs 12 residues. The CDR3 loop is CASSLVGYEQYF. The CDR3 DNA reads TGTGCCAGCAGTTTGGTAGGGTACGAGCAGTACTTC.

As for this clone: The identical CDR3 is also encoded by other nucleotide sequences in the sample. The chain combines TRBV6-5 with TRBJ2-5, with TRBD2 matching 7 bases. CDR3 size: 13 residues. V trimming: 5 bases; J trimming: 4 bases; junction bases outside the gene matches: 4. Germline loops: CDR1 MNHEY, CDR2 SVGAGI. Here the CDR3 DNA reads TGTGCCAGCAGTCTCTTAGCGGGAGAGACCCAGTACTTC. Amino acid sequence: CASSLLAGETQYF.

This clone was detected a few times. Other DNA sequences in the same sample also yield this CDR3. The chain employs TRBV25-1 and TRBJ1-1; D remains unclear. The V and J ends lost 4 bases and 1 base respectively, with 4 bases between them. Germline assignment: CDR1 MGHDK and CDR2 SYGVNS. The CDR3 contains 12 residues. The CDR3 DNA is TGTGCCAGCAGTGTAGGGAACACTGAAGCTTTCTTT. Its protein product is CASSVGNTEAFF.

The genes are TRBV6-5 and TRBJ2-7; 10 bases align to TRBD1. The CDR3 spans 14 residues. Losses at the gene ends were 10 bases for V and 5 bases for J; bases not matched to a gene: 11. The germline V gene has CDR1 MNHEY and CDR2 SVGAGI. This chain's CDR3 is CATSPQTGGHEQYF. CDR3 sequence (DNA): TGTGCCACCTCCCCGCAGACAGGGGGCCACGAGCAGTACTTC.

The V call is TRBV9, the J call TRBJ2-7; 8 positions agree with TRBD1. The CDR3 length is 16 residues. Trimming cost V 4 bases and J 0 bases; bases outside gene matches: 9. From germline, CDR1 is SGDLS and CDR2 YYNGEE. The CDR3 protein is CASSPARQGSSYEQYF. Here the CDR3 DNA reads TGTGCCAGCAGCCCCGCGCGACAGGGGAGCTCCTACGAGCAGTACTTC.

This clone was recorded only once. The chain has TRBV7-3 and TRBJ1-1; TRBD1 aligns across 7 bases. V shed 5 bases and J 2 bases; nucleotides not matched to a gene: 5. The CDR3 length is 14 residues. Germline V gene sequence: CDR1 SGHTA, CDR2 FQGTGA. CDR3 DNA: TGTGCCAGCAGCGCCAGGGACAGTAACACTGAAGCTTTCTTT. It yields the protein CASSARDSNTEAFF.

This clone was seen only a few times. The CDR3 DNA follows: TGTGCCAGCAGCGGACAGGAGAACACTGAAGCTTTCTTT. Translating it yields CASSGQENTEAFF. The V and J genes are TRBV14 and TRBJ1-1; 7 bases are shared with TRBD1. From germline, CDR1 is SGHDN and CDR2 FVKESK. J gave up 1 base and V 5 bases, and 1 base lay outside the gene matches. This CDR3 has 13 residues.

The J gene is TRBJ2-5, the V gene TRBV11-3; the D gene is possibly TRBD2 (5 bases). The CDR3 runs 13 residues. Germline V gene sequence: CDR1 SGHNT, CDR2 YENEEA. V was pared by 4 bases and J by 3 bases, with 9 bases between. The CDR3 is CASSSPGKETQYF. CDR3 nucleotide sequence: TGTGCCAGCAGCTCACCGGGAAAAGAGACCCAGTACTTC.

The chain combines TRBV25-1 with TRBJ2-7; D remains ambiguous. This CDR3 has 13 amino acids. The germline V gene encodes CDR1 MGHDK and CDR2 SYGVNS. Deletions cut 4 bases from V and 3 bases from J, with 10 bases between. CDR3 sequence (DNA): TGTGCCAGCAGTGCCCAACAAGGCTACGAGCAGTACTTC. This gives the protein CASSAQQGYEQYF.

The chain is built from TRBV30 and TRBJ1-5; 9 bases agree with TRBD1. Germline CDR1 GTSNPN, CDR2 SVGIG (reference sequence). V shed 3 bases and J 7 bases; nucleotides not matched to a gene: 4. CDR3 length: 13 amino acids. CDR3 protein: CAWRGTGRQPQHF. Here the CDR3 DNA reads TGTGCCTGGAGGGGGACAGGGAGACAGCCCCAGCATTTT.

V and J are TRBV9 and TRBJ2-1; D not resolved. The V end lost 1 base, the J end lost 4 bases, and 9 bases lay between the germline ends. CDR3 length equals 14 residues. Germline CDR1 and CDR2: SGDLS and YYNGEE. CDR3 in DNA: TGTGCCAGCAGCGTAAGGGTGGGTTACAATGAGCAGTTCTTC. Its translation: CASSVRVGYNEQFF.

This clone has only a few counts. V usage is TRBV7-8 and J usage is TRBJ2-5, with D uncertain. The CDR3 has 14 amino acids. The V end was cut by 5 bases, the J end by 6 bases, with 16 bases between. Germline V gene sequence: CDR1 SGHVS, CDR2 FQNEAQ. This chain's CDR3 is CASSPRASRKTQYF. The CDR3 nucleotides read TGTGCCAGCAGCCCCCGAGCGAGCCGGAAGACCCAGTACTTC. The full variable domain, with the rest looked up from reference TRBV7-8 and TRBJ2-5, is GAGVSQSPRYKVAKRGQDVALRCDPISGHVSLFWYQQALGQGPEFLTYFQNEAQLDKSGLPSDRFFAERPEGSVSTLKIQRTQQEDSAVYLCASSPRASRKTQYFGPGTRLLVL.

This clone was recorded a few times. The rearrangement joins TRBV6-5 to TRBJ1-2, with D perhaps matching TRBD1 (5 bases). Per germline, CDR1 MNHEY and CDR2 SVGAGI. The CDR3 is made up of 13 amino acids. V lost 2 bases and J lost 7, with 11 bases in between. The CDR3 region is CASSYGQGRGYTF. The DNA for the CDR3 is TGTGCCAGCAGTTACGGTCAGGGCCGTGGCTACACCTTC.

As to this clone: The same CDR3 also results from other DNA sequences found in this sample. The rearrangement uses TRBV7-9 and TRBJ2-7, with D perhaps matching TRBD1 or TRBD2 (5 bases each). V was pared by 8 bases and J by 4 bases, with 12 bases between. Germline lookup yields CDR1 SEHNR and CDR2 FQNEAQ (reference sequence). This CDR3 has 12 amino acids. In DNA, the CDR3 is TGTGCCAGCTGCCGGGACGAGTACGAGCAGTACTTC. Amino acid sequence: CASCRDEYEQYF.

The CDR3 DNA is TGTGCCATCCAGACCGGTGCAGGGGGCCTCGACTATGGCTACACCTTC. Translating it yields CAIQTGAGGLDYGYTF. The V call is TRBV10-3, the J call TRBJ1-2; 8 nucleotides match TRBD1. The CDR3 has 16 residues. Unmatched junction bases numbered 14, after V lost 8 bases and J lost 3 bases. Per the germline V gene, CDR1 is ENHRY and CDR2 is SYGVKD.

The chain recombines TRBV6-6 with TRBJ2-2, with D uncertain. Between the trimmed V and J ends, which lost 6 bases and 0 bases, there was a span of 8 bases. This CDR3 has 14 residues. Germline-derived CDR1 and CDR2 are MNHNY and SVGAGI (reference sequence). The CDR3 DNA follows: TGTGCCAGCAGGATAGGGCCGAACACCGGGGAGCTGTTTTTT. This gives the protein CASRIGPNTGELFF.

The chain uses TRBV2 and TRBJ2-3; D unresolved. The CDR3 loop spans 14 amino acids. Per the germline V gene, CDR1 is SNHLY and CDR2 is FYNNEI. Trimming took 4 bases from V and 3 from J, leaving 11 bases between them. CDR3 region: CASSVGVLTDTQYF. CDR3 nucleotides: TGTGCCAGCAGTGTTGGAGTATTGACAGATACGCAGTATTTT.

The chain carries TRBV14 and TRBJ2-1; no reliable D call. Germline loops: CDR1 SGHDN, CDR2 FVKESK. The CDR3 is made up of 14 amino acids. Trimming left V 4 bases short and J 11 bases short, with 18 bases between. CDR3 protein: CASSPRFGREQQFF. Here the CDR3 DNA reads TGTGCCAGCAGCCCCAGGTTTGGCCGTGAGCAGCAGTTCTTC.

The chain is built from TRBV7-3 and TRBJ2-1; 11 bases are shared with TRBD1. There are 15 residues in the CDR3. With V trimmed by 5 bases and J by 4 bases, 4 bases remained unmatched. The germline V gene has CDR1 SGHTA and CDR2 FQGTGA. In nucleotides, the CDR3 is TGTGCCAGCAGCCGTGGACAGGGGGCGTACAATGAGCAGTTCTTC. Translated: CASSRGQGAYNEQFF.

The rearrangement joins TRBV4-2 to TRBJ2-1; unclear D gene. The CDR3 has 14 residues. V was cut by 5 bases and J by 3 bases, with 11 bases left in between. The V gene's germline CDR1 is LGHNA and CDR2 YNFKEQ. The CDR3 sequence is CASSTQYVYNEQFF. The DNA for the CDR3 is TGTGCCAGCAGCACGCAGTATGTCTACAATGAGCAGTTCTTC.

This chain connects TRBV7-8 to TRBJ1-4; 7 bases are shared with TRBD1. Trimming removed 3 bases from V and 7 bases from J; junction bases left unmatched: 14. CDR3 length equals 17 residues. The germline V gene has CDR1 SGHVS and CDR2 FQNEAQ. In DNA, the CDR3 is TGTGCCAGCAGCTTTACCACCAGGGGGTCGAAGGGTGAAAAACTGTTTTTT. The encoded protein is CASSFTTRGSKGEKLFF.

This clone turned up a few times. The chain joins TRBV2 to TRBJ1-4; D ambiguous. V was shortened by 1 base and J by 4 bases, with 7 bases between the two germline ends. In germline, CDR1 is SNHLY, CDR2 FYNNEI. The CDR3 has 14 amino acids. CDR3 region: CASSEGQLNEKLFF. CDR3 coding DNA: TGTGCCAGCAGTGAAGGGCAGCTTAATGAAAAACTGTTTTTT.

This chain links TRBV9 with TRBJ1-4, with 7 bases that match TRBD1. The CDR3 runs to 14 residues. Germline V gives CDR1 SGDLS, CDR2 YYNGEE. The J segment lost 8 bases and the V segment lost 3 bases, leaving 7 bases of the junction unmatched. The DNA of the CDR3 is TGTGCCAGCAGCGCCTGGGGACAGATGGAAAAACTGTTTTTT. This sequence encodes CASSAWGQMEKLFF.

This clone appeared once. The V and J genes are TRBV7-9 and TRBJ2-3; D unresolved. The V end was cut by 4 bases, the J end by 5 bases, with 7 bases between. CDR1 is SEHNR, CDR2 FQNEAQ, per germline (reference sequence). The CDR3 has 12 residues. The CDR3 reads CASSSDGDTQYF. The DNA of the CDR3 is TGTGCCAGCAGCTCCGACGGAGATACGCAGTATTTT.

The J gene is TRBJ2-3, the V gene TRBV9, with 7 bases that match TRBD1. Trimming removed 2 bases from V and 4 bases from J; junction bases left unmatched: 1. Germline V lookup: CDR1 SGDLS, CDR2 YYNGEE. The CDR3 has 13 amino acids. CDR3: CASSVTGSDTQYF. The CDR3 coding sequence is TGTGCCAGCAGCGTGACAGGGTCAGATACGCAGTATTTT.

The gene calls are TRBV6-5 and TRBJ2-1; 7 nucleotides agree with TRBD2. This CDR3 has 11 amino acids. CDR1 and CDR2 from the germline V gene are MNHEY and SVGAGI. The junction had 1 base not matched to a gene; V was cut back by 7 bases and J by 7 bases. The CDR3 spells CASKAGNEQFF. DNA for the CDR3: TGTGCCAGCAAAGCGGGGAATGAGCAGTTCTTC.

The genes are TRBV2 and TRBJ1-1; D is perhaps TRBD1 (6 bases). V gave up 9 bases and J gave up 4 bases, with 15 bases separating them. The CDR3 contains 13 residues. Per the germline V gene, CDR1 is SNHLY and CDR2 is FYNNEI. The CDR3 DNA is TGTGCCAGTTACCAACAGGGTCCCACTGAAGCTTTCTTT. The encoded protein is CASYQQGPTEAFF. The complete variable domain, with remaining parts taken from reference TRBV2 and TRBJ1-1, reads EPEVTQTPSHQVTQMGQEVILRCVPISNHLYFYWYRQILGQKVEFLVSFYNNEISEKSEIFDDQFSVERPDGSNFTLKIRSTKLEDSAMYFCASYQQGPTEAFFGQGTRLTVV.